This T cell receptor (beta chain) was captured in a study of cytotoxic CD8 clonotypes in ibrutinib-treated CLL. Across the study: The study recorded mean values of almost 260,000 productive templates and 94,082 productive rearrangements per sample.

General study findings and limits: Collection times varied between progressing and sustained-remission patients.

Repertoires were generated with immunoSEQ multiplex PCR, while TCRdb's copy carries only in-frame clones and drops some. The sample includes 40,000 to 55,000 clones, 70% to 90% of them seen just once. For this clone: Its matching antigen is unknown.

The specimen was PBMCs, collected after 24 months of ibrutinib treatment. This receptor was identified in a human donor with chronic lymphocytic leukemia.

This chain's CDR3 is CASRSAETQYF. CDR3 bases: TGTGCCAGCAGATCCGCAGAGACCCAGTACTTC. The chain is built from TRBV6-5 and TRBJ2-5; the D is unclear. The V gene lost 6 bases and the J gene lost 4 bases, with 6 bases spanning the gap. The CDR3 is 11 amino acids. Germline CDR1 and CDR2: MNHEY and SVGAGI.